The 32 T cell receptor beta chains below all came from one sample that was sequenced in a study of Ad26.COV2.S vaccination and SARS-CoV-2 variants. Treatment of the sample: about 20 received Ad26.COV2.S at low or high dose, single or two shots; roughly five received placebo; per-sample allocation not given. All samples were drawn on day 63, counting from the first vaccine or placebo injection. Libraries were prepared by immunoSEQ multiplex PCR; TCRdb keeps only in-frame clonotypes and omits some of them. Among roughly 680,000 clones listed, about 89% were seen once. This material consisted of peripheral blood, taken in a trial of Ad26.COV2.S vaccine versus placebo. These receptors were collected from a person between 18 and 60 years old who received the Ad26.COV2.S COVID-19 vaccine or a placebo.

The rearrangement joins TRBV25-1 to TRBJ1-3; no clear D gene. The V end was cut by 6 bases, the J end by 4 bases, with 13 bases between. CDR3 length: 14 residues. The V gene's germline CDR1 is MGHDK and CDR2 SYGVNS. CDR3 sequence reads: CASSLRGAGNTIYF. CDR3 coding DNA: TGTGCCAGCAGCCTCCGAGGTGCCGGAAACACCATATATTTT.

This chain uses TRBV19 with TRBJ2-3; 13 bases line up with TRBD2. This CDR3 region has 16 residues. The germline CDR1 and CDR2 sequences are LNHDA and SQIVND (reference sequence). V was pared by 6 bases and J by 4 bases, with 7 bases of the junction left unmatched. This CDR3 reads CASRPLGTSGADTQYF. For the CDR3, the DNA is TGTGCCAGTAGACCCCTAGGGACTAGCGGGGCAGATACGCAGTATTTT.

J is TRBJ2-3 and V is TRBV5-1; no firm D call. Trimming removed 5 bases from V and 3 bases from J, with 7 bases in between. The V gene's germline CDR1 is SGHRS and CDR2 YFSETQ. The CDR3 runs to 12 residues. The CDR3 reads CASRFQTDTQYF. The CDR3 bases are TGCGCCAGCAGATTCCAGACAGATACGCAGTATTTT.

The chain has TRBV29-1 and TRBJ2-1; 14 nucleotides agree with TRBD2. The length of the CDR3 is 14 residues. Germline CDR1 and CDR2: SQVTM and ANQGSEA. J lost 10 bases, V lost 6 bases, and 8 bases had no gene match. The CDR3 loop is CSVSGTSGSGEQFF. The DNA of the CDR3 is TGCAGCGTGTCCGGGACTAGCGGGAGCGGCGAGCAGTTCTTC.

The chain combines TRBV5-4 with TRBJ2-3, with 11 bases matching TRBD2. Germline values: CDR1 SGHNT, CDR2 YYREEE (reference sequence). With 5 bases clipped from V and 2 bases from J, the junction kept 7 bases outside the gene matches. This CDR3 has 16 residues. CDR3 loop: CASRLAGGHDTDTQYF. CDR3 in DNA: TGTGCCAGCAGGTTAGCGGGAGGGCACGACACAGATACGCAGTATTTT.

The CDR3 DNA is TGTGCCAGCAGCTTAGGGGGTGCGACAGAGAACACCGGGGAGCTGTTTTTT. Protein product: CASSLGGATENTGELFF. V usage is TRBV7-8 and J usage is TRBJ2-2; tentative D call: TRBD1 (5 bases). V lost 1 base and J 1 base, leaving 13 bases between the germline ends. The CDR3 runs to 17 residues. Germline assignment: CDR1 SGHVS and CDR2 FQNEAQ.

The V gene is TRBV6-6, the J gene TRBJ1-5; D unclear. In germline, CDR1 is MNHNY, CDR2 SVGAGI (reference sequence). The CDR3 sequence is 13 residues long. V was cut by 7 bases and J by 4 bases, with 11 bases left in between. The CDR3 DNA is TGTGCCAGCACGGCATTGATGAATCAGCCCCAGCATTTT. Amino acids: CASTALMNQPQHF.

The chain carries TRBV5-6 and TRBJ2-3; maybe TRBD1 (5 bases). CDR1 is SGHDT, CDR2 YYEEEE, per germline. This CDR3 has 13 residues. V was trimmed by 0 bases and J by 4 bases, leaving 6 bases between them. The CDR3 region is CASSLGGSDTQYF. The CDR3 nucleotides read TGTGCCAGCAGCTTGGGGGGCTCAGATACGCAGTATTTT.

This clone appeared a single time. The chain has TRBV29-1 and TRBJ2-5; the D gene is possibly TRBD2 (5 bases). Germline assignment: CDR1 SQVTM and CDR2 ANQGSEA. The V end lost 4 bases, the J end lost 1 base, and 10 bases lay between the germline ends. The CDR3 runs to 13 residues. Here the CDR3 DNA reads TGCAGCGTTGCGACGGGAACCCAAGAGACCCAGTACTTC. Encoded protein: CSVATGTQETQYF.

The V and J genes are TRBV5-1 and TRBJ2-7; 11 positions match TRBD1. V gave up 2 bases and J gave up 1 base; unmatched junction bases: 2. From germline, CDR1 is SGHRS and CDR2 YFSETQ. This CDR3 has 15 amino acids. The CDR3: CASSLGQGASYEQYF. CDR3 nucleotide sequence: TGCGCCAGCAGCTTAGGACAGGGGGCTTCCTACGAGCAGTACTTC.

This chain uses TRBV6-5 with TRBJ2-5; weak D call: TRBD1 (5 bases). This CDR3 region has 13 residues. V was clipped by 4 bases and J by 4 bases, with 10 bases between them. Germline V gene sequence: CDR1 MNHEY, CDR2 SVGAGI. CDR3 DNA: TGTGCCAGCAGTTTTAAGGGGCGAGAGACCCAGTACTTC. As protein: CASSFKGRETQYF.

This clone was counted once. This chain joins TRBV18 and TRBJ1-3; D unresolved. The V gene's germline CDR1 is KGHSH and CDR2 LQKENI. V dropped 0 bases and J dropped 0 bases, with 15 bases sitting between them. This CDR3 region has 18 residues. CDR3 amino acids: CASSPPSGGPISGNTIYF. The DNA for the CDR3 is TGTGCCAGCTCACCACCGTCTGGCGGCCCGATCTCTGGAAACACCATATATTTT.

A single count supports this clone. The chain joins TRBV27 to TRBJ2-7; TRBD2 agrees at 7 bases. This CDR3 region has 14 residues. Germline values: CDR1 MNHEY, CDR2 SMNVEV (reference sequence). V trimming: 5 bases; J trimming: 2 bases; junction bases outside the gene matches: 6. The CDR3 spells CASSAWGGTYEQYF. CDR3 nucleotide sequence: TGTGCCAGCAGTGCCTGGGGGGGAACCTACGAGCAGTACTTC.

The chain carries TRBV30 and TRBJ2-7, with D possibly matching TRBD1 (6 bases). Germline V gene data show CDR1 as GTSNPN and CDR2 as SVGIG (reference sequence). This CDR3 has 12 amino acids. V was pared by 4 bases and J by 0 bases, with 7 bases between. The chain's CDR3 is CAWTGVSYEQYF. Here the CDR3 DNA reads TGTGCCTGGACAGGGGTCTCCTACGAGCAGTACTTC.

This rearrangement joins TRBV6-2 or TRBV6-3 to TRBJ1-6, with D possibly matching TRBD1 (6 bases). The CDR3 runs 16 residues. Germline V lookup: CDR1 MNHEY, CDR2 SVGEGT. Trimming removed 2 bases from V and 7 bases from J, with 15 bases in between. CDR3 protein: CASSYPETGRNSPLHF. Written as DNA, the CDR3 is TGTGCCAGCAGTTACCCCGAGACAGGTAGGAATTCACCCCTCCACTTT.

For this clone: Other DNA sequences in the same sample also yield this CDR3. V is TRBV18 and J is TRBJ2-2, with a weak D call TRBD1 (6 bases). In germline, CDR1 is KGHSH, CDR2 LQKENI. The CDR3 runs 15 residues. V lost 3 bases, J lost 2 bases, and 10 bases lay in between. This CDR3 reads CASSPQDSNTGELFF. DNA of the CDR3: TGTGCCAGCTCACCTCAGGACAGTAACACCGGGGAGCTGTTTTTT.

The rearrangement uses TRBV19 and TRBJ1-2; perhaps TRBD1 as D (5 bases). The germline gives CDR1 LNHDA, CDR2 SQIVND (reference sequence). Trimming stripped 7 bases from V and 1 base from J, with 13 bases between. This CDR3 region has 14 residues. CDR3 coding DNA: TGTGCCAGTACCCGTACGGGGGTTAACTATGGCTACACCTTC. This translates into CASTRTGVNYGYTF. Drawing the rest from reference TRBV19 and TRBJ1-2, the complete variable domain is DGGITQSPKYLFRKEGQNVTLSCEQNLNHDAMYWYRQDPGQGLRLIYYSQIVNDFQKGDIAEGYSVSREKKESFPLTVTSAQKNPTAFYLCASTRTGVNYGYTFGSGTRLTVV.

This sequence joins TRBV18 and TRBJ2-7; D gene unclear. From germline, CDR1 is KGHSH and CDR2 LQKENI. The CDR3 loop spans 12 amino acids. The V end was cut by 2 bases, the J end by 3 bases, with 5 bases between. The CDR3 DNA reads TGTGCCAGCTCACCAGTGGACTACGAGCAGTACTTC. It yields the protein CASSPVDYEQYF.

CDR3 in amino acids: CASSNGAPREQFF. Here the CDR3 DNA reads TGTGCCAGCAGCAACGGGGCCCCCCGTGAGCAGTTCTTC. The V call is TRBV6-2 or TRBV6-3, the J call TRBJ2-1; D is tentatively TRBD1 or TRBD2 (5 bases each). This CDR3 has 13 residues. Germline-derived CDR1 and CDR2 are MNHEY and SVGEGT. Trimming cost V 6 bases and J 9 bases, with 15 bases left between them.

The chain recombines TRBV6-5 with TRBJ2-7; 9 nucleotides line up with TRBD1. This CDR3 is built from 15 residues. From germline, CDR1 is MNHEY and CDR2 SVGAGI. V lost 7 bases and J lost 1; bases outside the gene matches: 8. The CDR3 is CASTPDRGGSYEQYF. The CDR3 region has the DNA TGTGCCAGCACCCCTGACAGGGGGGGATCCTACGAGCAGTACTTC.

The V call is TRBV7-9, the J call TRBJ2-7, with D possibly being TRBD2 (6 bases). CDR1 and CDR2 (germline): SEHNR, FQNEAQ (reference sequence). The V gene lost 5 bases and the J gene lost 9 bases, with 23 bases spanning the gap. The CDR3 contains 15 residues. CDR3 DNA: TGTGCCAGCAGCCCTAGTAGGGACTCGAATTATGGGCAGTACTTC. Translated, it gives CASSPSRDSNYGQYF.

This sequence joins TRBV19 and TRBJ2-5; 7 positions match TRBD2. Germline CDR1 and CDR2: LNHDA and SQIVND (reference sequence). This CDR3 is built from 16 residues. J lost 1 base, V lost 1 base, and 6 bases had no gene match. The CDR3 here is CASSIGLPSGQETQYF. CDR3 nucleotides: TGTGCCAGTAGTATAGGATTGCCTAGCGGCCAAGAGACCCAGTACTTC.

A single count supports this clone. The J gene is TRBJ1-2, the V gene TRBV19, with D possibly matching TRBD1 (6 bases). Per the germline V gene, CDR1 is LNHDA and CDR2 is SQIVND (reference sequence). The CDR3 loop spans 15 amino acids. The ends were cut back, 3 bases at V and 5 bases at J, with 16 bases in the middle. CDR3 protein: CASSMEGVGSYGYTF. CDR3 bases: TGTGCCAGTAGTATGGAGGGGGTCGGGTCGTATGGCTACACCTTC.

The chain carries TRBV13 and TRBJ2-5, with D perhaps matching TRBD1 (6 bases). CDR3 length: 14 amino acids. In germline, CDR1 is PRHDT, CDR2 FYEKMQ (reference sequence). V lost 5 bases and J lost 1, with 11 bases in between. In DNA form, the CDR3 reads TGTGCCAGCAGCCCGGGACACCGCCAAGAGACCCAGTACTTC. It codes for CASSPGHRQETQYF.

The chain recombines TRBV7-2 with TRBJ1-5; TRBD1 is a possible D gene (5 bases). This CDR3 region has 14 residues. Germline CDR1 reads SGHTA; CDR2 reads FQGNSA. Trimming cost V 8 bases and J 1 base, with 12 bases left between them. The chain's CDR3 is CASGGGPSNQPQHF. The CDR3 DNA sequence: TGTGCCAGCGGGGGTGGACCAAGCAATCAGCCCCAGCATTTT.

V is TRBV9 and J is TRBJ2-7; 8 bases match TRBD1. The V gene's germline CDR1 is SGDLS and CDR2 YYNGEE. This CDR3 spans 13 amino acids. V lost 4 bases to trimming and J lost 10 bases; unmatched junction nucleotides: 10. The DNA of the CDR3 is TGTGCCAGCAGCCCAGTGGGACAGGACAGACAGTACTTC. Protein: CASSPVGQDRQYF.

The chain links TRBV6-5 to TRBJ1-2, with no clear D. Germline CDR1 is MNHEY and CDR2 is SVGAGI. V lost 7 bases to trimming and J lost 4 bases, with 19 bases between them. The CDR3 has 15 amino acids. The CDR3 here is CASTRTLEGLYGYTF. DNA of the CDR3: TGTGCCAGCACCCGGACTCTCGAGGGCCTCTATGGCTACACCTTC.

The chain combines TRBV7-6 with TRBJ1-1; perhaps TRBD1 as D (6 bases). Trimming left V 5 bases short and J 0 bases short, with 13 bases between. Germline V gene sequence: CDR1 SGHVS, CDR2 FNYEAQ. This CDR3 spans 15 amino acids. CDR3 bases: TGTGCCAGCAGCCCAGGACAGCACATGAACACTGAAGCTTTCTTT. This encodes CASSPGQHMNTEAFF.

V usage is TRBV4-2 and J usage is TRBJ2-3; D perhaps matches TRBD1 (5 bases). There are 16 residues in the CDR3. Looked up from germline, CDR1 is LGHNA and CDR2 is YNFKEQ. The ends were cut back, 4 bases at V and 6 bases at J, with 20 bases in the middle. The CDR3 here is CASSPGAATAADTQYF. The CDR3 DNA follows: TGTGCCAGCAGCCCTGGGGCGGCTACGGCCGCTGATACGCAGTATTTT.

The chain couples TRBV18 to TRBJ2-5, with 10 positions matching TRBD2. The germline V gene has CDR1 KGHSH and CDR2 LQKENI. The CDR3 covers 17 residues. With 0 bases clipped from V and 5 bases from J, the junction kept 9 bases outside the gene matches. The CDR3 region has the DNA TGTGCCAGCTCACCACCAGTTTTATTAGCGGGAGGCGAGACCCAGTACTTC. Protein product: CASSPPVLLAGGETQYF.

The chain has TRBV19 and TRBJ2-1; 7 bases map to TRBD2. Germline V gene lookup returns CDR1 LNHDA and CDR2 SQIVND (reference sequence). CDR3 length: 16 amino acids. Trimming at V came to 5 bases and at J to 3 bases, leaving 10 bases not matched to a gene. In DNA form, the CDR3 reads TGTGCCAGTAGTCTAGCGGAGACCTCTCTCTACAATGAGCAGTTCTTC. Its translation: CASSLAETSLYNEQFF.

This clone is a singleton in its sample. CDR3 sequence reads: CASSYRGQMNTEAFF. CDR3 nucleotide sequence: TGTGCCAGCAGTTACAGGGGACAAATGAACACTGAAGCTTTCTTT. V usage is TRBV6-6 and J usage is TRBJ1-1, with D maybe TRBD1 (6 bases). V dropped 2 bases and J dropped 0 bases, with 10 bases sitting between them. Germline assignment: CDR1 MNHNY and CDR2 SVGAGI (reference sequence). The length of the CDR3 is 15 residues.